The present entry profiles one TCR beta chain with its context. The specificity of this receptor is unknown. Base qualities are not provided; no much larger clone lies one nucleotide away. The protocol used for the library was the immunoSEQ multiplex PCR assay. This immuneACCESS table, as held by TCRdb, lists in-frame sequences with V and J called but not all clones. Of the missing ones, under half trace to an unresolved V gene in checked studies; the others have no known cause. This sample has about 67,000 clones in its table, and about 98% of those were observed once. In total, the top ten clones hold approximately 0.17% of the sample. These data are taken from a study of technical replicates of blood from a handful of donors (dated by TCRdb to the late 2010s). What was sequenced was T cells isolated from PBMCs. This TCR was recovered from a human donor in good health.

CDR3 sequence: CASSYSAPAGGYTF. The DNA sequence is given as TGTGCCAGCAGTTACTCGGCCCCCGCGGGAGGCTACACCTTC. This sequence uses TRBV6-5 and TRBJ1-2, with an unclear D gene assignment. The junction shows trimming of 0 bases on V and 8 bases on J, plus 13 bases between the germline ends. The CDR3 measures 14 amino acids from cysteine to phenylalanine. Only the CDR3 region is kept as DNA, spanning 42 bases read in frame from base 1. Via the germline V gene, CDR1 is MNHEY and CDR2 SVGAGI.